This entry lists 21 T cell receptor beta chains sequenced from one sample in a study of shared clonotypes between healthy human individuals. Sequencing was performed with immunoSEQ multiplex PCR; in TCRdb, only in-frame clones are kept and a portion is missing. The table lists roughly 2.4 million clones, around 95% of them singletons. Sequencing used naive CD4+ T cells sorted from blood. Subset: CD45RA+ positively selected. All receptors come from a man aged 18 to 29 in good health.

Regarding this clone: Other DNA sequences of this sample code for an identical CDR3. The chain combines TRBV5-5 with TRBJ2-7, with D perhaps matching TRBD2 (5 bases). The V and J ends lost 3 bases and 4 bases respectively, with 5 bases between them. The CDR3 consists of 11 residues. CDR1 is SGHKS, CDR2 YYEKEE, per germline (reference sequence). In DNA, the CDR3 is TGTGCCAGCAGCTCGGGGTACGAGCAGTACTTC. This sequence encodes CASSSGYEQYF. The complete variable domain, with remaining parts taken from reference TRBV5-5 and TRBJ2-7, reads DAGVTQSPTHLIKTRGQQVTLRCSPISGHKSVSWYQQVLGQGPQFIFQYYEKEERGRGNFPDRFSARQFPNYSSELNVNALLLGDSALYLCASSSGYEQYFGPGTRLTVT.

This clone was counted a single time. The rearrangement uses TRBV10-3 and TRBJ2-2; possible D gene TRBD2, 5 bases. Germline V lookup: CDR1 ENHRY, CDR2 SYGVKD. The CDR3 contains 14 residues. V lost 3 bases and J 7 bases, leaving 12 bases between the germline ends. CDR3 sequence (DNA): TGTGCCATCAGTGAAAAGACTAACCTCGGGGAGCTGTTTTTT. This gives the protein CAISEKTNLGELFF.

This sequence joins TRBV5-1 and TRBJ2-7, with TRBD1 as a possible D gene (6 bases). The V end was cut by 4 bases, the J end by 2 bases, with 13 bases between. CDR3 length: 14 amino acids. CDR1 and CDR2 from the germline V gene are SGHRS and YFSETQ. For the CDR3, the DNA is TGCGCCAGCAGCACACAGGGTGGCGCCTACGAGCAGTACTTC. This gives the protein CASSTQGGAYEQYF.

This chain joins TRBV6-6 and TRBJ1-3; D might be TRBD1 (5 bases). CDR3 size: 12 residues. Trimming shortened V by 0 bases and J by 11 bases, and 8 bases separated the two germline ends. The germline V gene has CDR1 MNHNY and CDR2 SVGAGI (reference sequence). The CDR3 DNA is TGTGCCAGCAGTTACTCGGGAGGGGCCATATATTTT. It is translated as CASSYSGGAIYF.

The V call is TRBV4-1, the J call TRBJ2-7; D gene unclear. The CDR3 has 16 residues. The germline V gene encodes CDR1 MGHRA and CDR2 YSYEKL. Trimming took off 7 bases at V and 4 bases at J, with 23 bases between the two ends. CDR3 DNA: TGCGCCAGCACCCAGGCCCCGGCCCTAACCCTTTACGAGCAGTACTTC. Its translation: CASTQAPALTLYEQYF.

The CDR3 loop is CASSLAYYEQYF. CDR3 coding DNA: TGTGCCAGCAGCTTAGCCTACTACGAGCAGTACTTC. The rearrangement joins TRBV11-2 to TRBJ2-7; D gene ambiguous. The CDR3 covers 12 residues. Germline-derived CDR1 and CDR2 are SGHAT and FQNNGV. Between the trimmed V and J ends, which lost 1 base and 3 bases, there was a span of 4 bases.

CDR3 protein: CASSLLPGGTYTQYF. The CDR3 region has the DNA TGTGCCAGCAGTTTATTACCGGGGGGCACGTATACGCAGTATTTT. The chain is built from TRBV27 and TRBJ2-3; D may be TRBD2 (7 bases). Germline V CDR1 and CDR2: MNHEY, SMNVEV (reference sequence). V gave up 1 base and J gave up 7 bases, with 15 bases separating them. CDR3 length equals 15 residues.

This rearrangement joins TRBV29-1 to TRBJ1-3; D unclear. Trimming shortened V by 4 bases and J by 4 bases, and 8 bases separated the two germline ends. The V gene's germline CDR1 is SQVTM and CDR2 ANQGSEA. The CDR3 totals 12 residues. The DNA for the CDR3 is TGCAGCGTTGCGGACGGGGGAAACACCATATATTTT. Translation gives CSVADGGNTIYF. Variable domain in full (rest from reference TRBV29-1 and TRBJ1-3): SAVISQKPSRDICQRGTSLTIQCQVDSQVTMMFWYRQQPGQSLTLIATANQGSEATYESGFVIDKFPISRPNLTFSTLTVSNMSPEDSSIYLCSVADGGNTIYFGEGSWLTVV.

This chain connects TRBV5-1 to TRBJ2-2, with TRBD1 as a possible D gene (6 bases). This CDR3 has 15 amino acids. Germline CDR1 and CDR2: SGHRS and YFSETQ. Trimming took off 1 base at V and 4 bases at J, with 11 bases between the two ends. The CDR3 sequence is CASSLSQGFTGELFF. In DNA, the CDR3 is TGCGCCAGCAGCTTGTCACAGGGTTTCACCGGGGAGCTGTTTTTT.

The chain has TRBV30 and TRBJ2-7; D tentatively fits TRBD1 or TRBD2 (6 bases each). V was shortened by 0 bases and J by 7 bases, with 16 bases between the two germline ends. CDR3 length: 14 residues. The V gene's germline CDR1 is GTSNPN and CDR2 SVGIG (reference sequence). The CDR3 DNA reads TGTGCCTGGAGTGTAGGCGGGACAAAAACGGAGCAGTACTTC. Its protein product is CAWSVGGTKTEQYF.

In regard to this clone: At the DNA level, this CDR3 is encoded by other sequences in the same sample as well. This rearrangement joins TRBV7-2 to TRBJ2-1, with 11 bases fitting TRBD1. Germline CDR1 SGHTA, CDR2 FQGNSA. The CDR3 covers 15 residues. Germline trimming cut 4 bases from V and 1 base from J; bases unmatched to any gene: 0. The CDR3 nucleotides are TGTGCCAGCAGCTGGGACAGGGGGTCCTACAATGAGCAGTTCTTC. Its translation: CASSWDRGSYNEQFF.

The CDR3 protein is CASSKNTEGGYTF. DNA of the CDR3: TGTGCCAGCAGCAAGAACACGGAAGGTGGCTACACCTTC. The chain uses TRBV7-3 and TRBJ1-2; D is unresolved. V lost 5 bases and J 7 bases, leaving 14 bases between the germline ends. Looked up from germline, CDR1 is SGHTA and CDR2 is FQGTGA. The CDR3 covers 13 residues.

The chain combines TRBV7-2 with TRBJ2-3; 7 nucleotides agree with TRBD2. Trimming removed 1 base from V and 4 bases from J; junction bases left unmatched: 5. This CDR3 has 15 amino acids. From germline, CDR1 is SGHTA and CDR2 FQGNSA. CDR3 loop: CASSLVWAGADTQYF. In DNA form, the CDR3 reads TGTGCCAGCAGCTTAGTCTGGGCGGGAGCAGATACGCAGTATTTT. The full variable domain, in which reference TRBV7-2 and TRBJ2-3 provide the parts outside the CDR3, is GAGVSQSPSNKVTEKGKDVELRCDPISGHTALYWYRQSLGQGLEFLIYFQGNSAPDKSGLPSDRFSAERTGGSVSTLTIQRTQQEDSAVYLCASSLVWAGADTQYFGPGTRLTVL.

V and J are TRBV5-6 and TRBJ2-1, with 9 bases aligning to TRBD2. Germline lookup yields CDR1 SGHDT and CDR2 YYEEEE. V lost 0 bases to trimming and J lost 0 bases; unmatched junction nucleotides: 4. There are 17 residues in the CDR3. This CDR3 is CASSLVASGASYNEQFF. The CDR3 coding sequence is TGTGCCAGCAGCTTGGTCGCTAGCGGGGCCTCCTACAATGAGCAGTTCTTC.

This clone was counted a few times. CDR3: CASSPVGSDYGYTF. Here the CDR3 DNA reads TGTGCCAGCTCACCAGTCGGCAGTGACTATGGCTACACCTTC. The rearrangement uses TRBV18 and TRBJ1-2; D is undetermined. The CDR3 loop spans 14 amino acids. Trimming left V 2 bases short and J 3 bases short, with 10 bases between. From germline, CDR1 is KGHSH and CDR2 LQKENI.

This clone was recorded only once. This CDR3 is also generated by other DNA sequences in the sample. V usage is TRBV5-1 and J usage is TRBJ2-3; D perhaps matches TRBD1 (5 bases). Trimming stripped 2 bases from V and 5 bases from J, with 9 bases between. Looked up from germline, CDR1 is SGHRS and CDR2 is YFSETQ. The CDR3 has 13 residues. Here the CDR3 DNA reads TGCGCCAGCAGCTTATCAGGGTTAGATACGCAGTATTTT. Encoded protein: CASSLSGLDTQYF.

V is TRBV27 and J is TRBJ2-7; no clear D gene. This CDR3 has 15 residues. CDR1 and CDR2 (germline): MNHEY, SMNVEV (reference sequence). Trimming took 0 bases from V and 5 from J, leaving 14 bases between them. The CDR3 sequence: CASSLSGQFIHEQYF. In DNA form, the CDR3 reads TGTGCCAGCAGTTTATCTGGCCAGTTCATCCACGAGCAGTACTTC.

With regard to this clone: The sample has other DNA sequences that encode this CDR3 too. The chain uses TRBV18 and TRBJ2-2; D is undetermined. Germline V gives CDR1 KGHSH, CDR2 LQKENI. The CDR3 is made up of 14 amino acids. V was shortened by 3 bases and J by 2 bases, with 7 bases between the two germline ends. CDR3 nucleotide sequence: TGTGCCAGCTCACCCCAGAGAAACACCGGGGAGCTGTTTTTT. Protein sequence: CASSPQRNTGELFF.

As for this clone: The sample carries other DNA sequences with the same CDR3. This chain links TRBV7-9 with TRBJ1-1; tentatively, D is TRBD1 (5 bases). The V gene's germline CDR1 is SEHNR and CDR2 FQNEAQ (reference sequence). This CDR3 comprises 13 residues. The V end was cut by 3 bases, the J end by 4 bases, with 9 bases between. CDR3 protein: CASSLGGVTEAFF. For the CDR3, the DNA is TGTGCCAGCAGCTTGGGAGGGGTCACTGAAGCTTTCTTT.

The chain carries TRBV2 and TRBJ1-2; D call uncertain. With 1 base removed from V and 5 bases from J, the gap between germline ends came to 14 bases. CDR3 length: 15 residues. Germline V lookup: CDR1 SNHLY, CDR2 FYNNEI. This CDR3 reads CASSEGQGKAYGYTF. The DNA of the CDR3 is TGTGCCAGCAGTGAAGGACAAGGAAAAGCGTATGGCTACACCTTC.

The chain links TRBV30 to TRBJ2-7; 7 positions match TRBD1. V lost 5 bases, J lost 2 bases, and 3 bases stayed unmatched. The CDR3 extends over 12 amino acids. From germline, CDR1 is GTSNPN and CDR2 SVGIG (reference sequence). As DNA, the CDR3 is TGTGCCTGGGGACAGGCACCCTACGAGCAGTACTTC. This gives the protein CAWGQAPYEQYF.